These T cell receptor beta chains were read from a single sample in a study of beta chain features in type 1 diabetes. Assay: immunoSEQ multiplex PCR; the TCRdb copy retains only in-frame clones and omits some. The top ten hold about 0.01% of the sample, which has some 330,000 clones, over 9.5% seen once. The sample was naive CD4+ T cells from blood. The receptors come from a woman under 30 with type 1 diabetes. Both conserved end residues are part of each CDR3. D genes are given only for firm matches. The size field is filled for only some rows; it gives once, few, many or a size class.

abundance: -; d_gene: -; v_gene: TRBV14; len: 13; j_gene: TRBJ1-2; CDR3nt: TGTGCCAGCAGCCAAGATGCAGGGAATGGCTACACCTTC; CDR3aa: CASSQDAGNGYTF
abundance: -; d_gene: TRBD1; v_gene: TRBV7-2; len: 13; j_gene: TRBJ1-2; CDR3nt: TGTGCCAGCAGCACGACAGGGGGCTATGGCTACACCTTC; CDR3aa: CASSTTGGYGYTF
abundance: few; d_gene: TRBD1; v_gene: TRBV29-1; len: 12; j_gene: TRBJ2-5; CDR3nt: TGCAGCGTGGACAGGGGGGGGGAGACCCAGTACTTC; CDR3aa: CSVDRGGETQYF
abundance: -; d_gene: -; v_gene: TRBV7-9; len: 13; j_gene: TRBJ1-5; CDR3nt: TGTGCCAGCACCACGGGGGGAGTACAGCCCCAGCATTTT; CDR3aa: CASTTGGVQPQHF
abundance: few; d_gene: -; v_gene: TRBV7-2; len: 17; j_gene: TRBJ2-5; CDR3nt: TGTGCCAGCAGCCCACCCAGGTCAGGGATCGTGATCGAGACCCAGTACTTC; CDR3aa: CASSPPRSGIVIETQYF
abundance: -; d_gene: TRBD1; v_gene: TRBV5-4; len: 16; j_gene: TRBJ1-4; CDR3nt: TGTGCCAGCAGCGGGGGACAGGGATTGCCTAATGAAAAACTGTTTTTT; CDR3aa: CASSGGQGLPNEKLFF
abundance: -; d_gene: -; v_gene: TRBV4-1; len: 15; j_gene: TRBJ2-1; CDR3nt: TGCGCCAGCAGCCAAGGGGGGCTCGGACTCAATGAGCAGTTCTTC; CDR3aa: CASSQGGLGLNEQFF
abundance: few; d_gene: -; v_gene: TRBV20-1; len: 11; j_gene: TRBJ1-4; CDR3nt: TGCAGTGCTACACGGGATGAAAAACTGTTTTTT; CDR3aa: CSATRDEKLFF
abundance: few; d_gene: TRBD1; v_gene: TRBV2; len: 16; j_gene: TRBJ2-3; CDR3nt: TGTGCCAGCAGTGATCCGGACAGGGTTTTCACAGATACGCAGTATTTT; CDR3aa: CASSDPDRVFTDTQYF
abundance: -; d_gene: TRBD2; v_gene: TRBV5-1; len: 14; j_gene: TRBJ2-5; CDR3nt: TGCGCCAGCAGCTCGGGGGGGAGCCAAGAGACCCAGTACTTC; CDR3aa: CASSSGGSQETQYF
abundance: -; d_gene: TRBD2; v_gene: TRBV9; len: 13; j_gene: TRBJ2-1; CDR3nt: TGTGCCAGCAGCCTAGCGGGAAGGAATGAGCAGTTCTTC; CDR3aa: CASSLAGRNEQFF
abundance: -; d_gene: -; v_gene: TRBV18; len: 14; j_gene: TRBJ1-1; CDR3nt: TGTGCCAGCTCACCACCGGACATGAACACTGAAGCTTTCTTT; CDR3aa: CASSPPDMNTEAFF
abundance: -; d_gene: TRBD1; v_gene: TRBV19; len: 14; j_gene: TRBJ1-2; CDR3nt: TGTGCCAGTAGGGCGGGACAGGGGGCTTATGGCTACACCTTC; CDR3aa: CASRAGQGAYGYTF
abundance: few; d_gene: TRBD2; v_gene: TRBV9; len: 16; j_gene: TRBJ2-1; CDR3nt: TGTGCCAGCAGCTCCCGACTAGCGGGAGACGACAATGAGCAGTTCTTC; CDR3aa: CASSSRLAGDDNEQFF
abundance: -; d_gene: -; v_gene: TRBV5-4; len: 11; j_gene: TRBJ2-1; CDR3nt: TGTGCCAGCAGCGTCAACAATGAGCAGTTCTTC; CDR3aa: CASSVNNEQFF
abundance: -; d_gene: TRBD2; v_gene: TRBV5-1; len: 16; j_gene: TRBJ2-7; CDR3nt: TGCGCCAGCAGCTGGGGGACTAGCGTCCCAAATGTCGAGCAGTACTTC; CDR3aa: CASSWGTSVPNVEQYF
abundance: -; d_gene: TRBD1; v_gene: TRBV18; len: 14; j_gene: TRBJ1-4; CDR3nt: TGTGCCAGCTCGTACCGGGACAGGAATGAAAAACTGTTTTTT; CDR3aa: CASSYRDRNEKLFF